This entry lists 26 T cell receptor beta chains sequenced from one sample in a study of naive and memory T cell subsets. Both TRBC1 and TRBC2 were covered by a beta constant-region primer of two equimolar oligonucleotides. Ligated cDNA was amplified by four rounds of PCR with nested alpha and beta constant-region primers and SP2. TCRdb called the UMI-ligation and nested PCR reads again in MiXCR, with one record for every CDR3 protein. The sample holds 4,000 to 4,500 distinct CDR3 sequences, around 5% seen once. The sample taken for sequencing was effector memory CD8+ T cells from blood. Described subset: effector memory, CD45RA- CD27-. The receptor set was obtained from a human donor in good health.

This clonotype was detected ten times or more. The chain has TRBV7-6 and TRBJ1-1; D is uncertain. The CDR3 has 14 amino acids. Germline CDR1 reads SGHVS; CDR2 reads FNYEAQ. V lost 5 bases and J lost 3, with 13 bases in between. The CDR3 loop is CASSQTDFDTEAFF. The DNA of the CDR3 is TGTGCCAGCAGCCAGACCGACTTCGACACTGAAGCTTTCTTT.

This clonotype is deemed medium-sized. The chain employs TRBV28 and TRBJ1-4, with D perhaps TRBD1 (5 bases). Trimming shortened V by 1 base and J by 1 base, and 13 bases separated the two germline ends. CDR1 MDHEN and CDR2 SYDVKM come from the germline V gene. This CDR3 has 17 residues. This CDR3 is CASSLLAGYQTNEKLFF. The DNA for the CDR3 is TGTGCCAGCAGTTTATTGGCAGGGTACCAAACTAATGAAAAACTGTTTTTT.

In this sample, this clonotype turned up many times. This chain connects TRBV6-2 or TRBV6-3 to TRBJ2-7; 8 nucleotides align to TRBD2. V was clipped by 5 bases and J by 3 bases; unmatched bases: 6. The CDR3 contains 14 residues. Germline CDR1 reads MNHEY; CDR2 reads SVGEGT. CDR3 in amino acids: CASSKTSDYYEQYF. As DNA, the CDR3 is TGTGCCAGCAGTAAGACTAGCGACTACTACGAGCAGTACTTC.

This clonotype was seen repeatedly, ten times or more. The chain links TRBV7-2 to TRBJ2-3, with a possible D match to TRBD2 (6 bases). This CDR3 has 13 amino acids. Trimming removed 5 bases at V and 4 bases at J, with 10 bases between. CDR1 is SGHTA, CDR2 FQGNSA, per germline. For the CDR3, the DNA is TGTGCCAGCAGCCTCGGGAGACCAGATACGCAGTATTTT. This encodes CASSLGRPDTQYF.

In its sample, this clonotype was seen a few times. A clone one base away is much larger, so this may be a read error. The conserved final phenylalanine or tryptophan is absent from the CDR3, which likely points to a read error. It is unclear where the CDR3 begins or ends on the DNA, so no DNA is shown, and the CDR3 is as TCRdb lists it. The V call is TRBV7-9, the J call TRBJ1-6; whether TRBD1, the table's D call, matches the DNA was not checked. Termini included, the CDR3 measures 12 amino acids. Germline V lookup: CDR1 SEHNR, CDR2 FQNEAQ (reference sequence). The CDR3 is CASGTGTGEVSV.

The J gene is TRBJ1-2, the V gene TRBV6-5, with TRBD1 identical over 9 bases. The germline gives CDR1 MNHEY, CDR2 SVGAGI. V lost 10 bases to trimming and J lost 8 bases; unmatched junction nucleotides: 14. The length of the CDR3 is 14 residues. The CDR3 loop reads CATSPGTGFQGYTF. CDR3 DNA sequence: TGTGCCACCTCCCCCGGGACAGGGTTTCAAGGCTACACCTTC.

This clonotype is medium-sized in the sample. The chain couples TRBV29-1 to TRBJ1-5; tentative D call: TRBD1 (6 bases). The CDR3 loop spans 14 amino acids. Trimming pared 0 bases from V and 4 bases from J, leaving 10 bases between. Germline assignment: CDR1 SQVTM and CDR2 ANQGSEA. As DNA, the CDR3 is TGCAGCGTTGAAGAGACAGGAGGGAATCAGCCCCAGCATTTT. Translating gives CSVEETGGNQPQHF.

The genes are TRBV27 and TRBJ2-7; 12 bases fit TRBD2. The CDR3 has 15 amino acids. V lost 3 bases, J lost 7 bases, and 7 bases stayed unmatched. The germline V gene encodes CDR1 MNHEY and CDR2 SMNVEV (reference sequence). CDR3 DNA: TGTGCCAGCAGTTTGATGAGACTAGCGGGGGCGGAGCAGTACTTC. It encodes CASSLMRLAGAEQYF.

In this sample, this clonotype turned up many times. The chain employs TRBV28 and TRBJ2-6; D gene unclear. This CDR3 spans 15 amino acids. The V end was cut by 3 bases, the J end by 0 bases, with 6 bases between. CDR1 and CDR2 (germline): MDHEN, SYDVKM. The CDR3 DNA is TGTGCCAGCAGTTTCGTTATCTCTGGGGCCAACGTCCTGACTTTC. Its translation: CASSFVISGANVLTF.

This clonotype was seen at least ten times. The CDR3, as DNA: TGTGCCAGCAGTTTTTGGTTCCACGAGCAGTTCTTC. This translates into CASSFWFHEQFF. The V and J genes are TRBV28 and TRBJ2-1; D uncertain. The V gene lost 3 bases and the J gene lost 10 bases, with 10 bases spanning the gap. The CDR3 runs to 12 residues. Germline CDR1 is MDHEN and CDR2 is SYDVKM.

This clonotype occurred many times. The chain employs TRBV9 and TRBJ2-1; 10 bases align to TRBD2. This CDR3 region has 16 residues. Germline assignment: CDR1 SGDLS and CDR2 YYNGEE. The V gene end was trimmed by 0 bases and the J gene end by 9 bases; junction bases not matched to a gene: 9. The CDR3 bases are TGTGCCAGCAGCGTAGGCGTAGCGGGAGGAGCGGGTGAGCAGTTCTTC. It translates to CASSVGVAGGAGEQFF.

In this sample, this clonotype turned up many times. The chain uses TRBV20-1 and TRBJ2-1; tentatively, D is TRBD2 (6 bases). CDR1 and CDR2 (germline): DFQATT, SNEGSKA (reference sequence). Trimming removed 3 bases from V and 0 bases from J, with 12 bases in between. The CDR3 runs 15 residues. This chain's CDR3 is CSASDAGSSYNEQFF. Here the CDR3 DNA reads TGCAGTGCTAGTGATGCCGGGAGCTCCTACAATGAGCAGTTCTTC.

This clonotype rates as medium-sized (0.01 to 0.1%). The V and J genes are TRBV27 and TRBJ2-7, with D possibly matching TRBD2 (5 bases). Germline V gene data show CDR1 as MNHEY and CDR2 as SMNVEV (reference sequence). The CDR3 covers 12 residues. Trimming took off 5 bases at V and 4 bases at J, with 9 bases between the two ends. In DNA, the CDR3 is TGTGCCAGCAGTCGCCCGGGGTACGAGCAGTACTTC. Protein sequence: CASSRPGYEQYF.

This clonotype is medium-sized by share. The chain is built from TRBV4-3 and TRBJ2-1; the D gene is possibly TRBD2 (5 bases). This CDR3 is built from 16 residues. V gave up 5 bases and J gave up 4 bases, with 18 bases separating them. Germline V gene lookup returns CDR1 LGHNA and CDR2 YSLEER. The CDR3 protein is CASSSRLSEGYNEQFF. The CDR3, as DNA: TGCGCCAGCAGCTCCCGTCTAAGCGAGGGTTACAATGAGCAGTTCTTC.

This clonotype has a count of ten or more. This sequence joins TRBV11-2 and TRBJ1-5; no reliable D call. V was shortened by 4 bases and J by 5 bases, with 6 bases between the two germline ends. Germline V gene data show CDR1 as SGHAT and CDR2 as FQNNGV. CDR3 size: 12 residues. In DNA, the CDR3 is TGTGCCAGCAGCTCGGGGTATCAGCCCCAGCATTTT. Translating gives CASSSGYQPQHF. Full variable domain (rest looked up from reference TRBV11-2 and TRBJ1-5): EAGVAQSPRYKIIEKRQSVAFWCNPISGHATLYWYQQILGQGPKLLIQFQNNGVVDDSQLPKDRFSAERLKGVDSTLKIQPAKLEDSAVYLCASSSGYQPQHFGDGTRLSIL.

This clonotype is categorized as medium-sized. This chain connects TRBV7-6 to TRBJ2-3; no firm D call. V was cut by 3 bases and J by 2 bases, with 6 bases left in between. CDR1 is SGHVS and CDR2 is FNYEAQ in the germline V gene. The CDR3 length is 13 residues. The CDR3 is CASSFEITDTQYF. In DNA form, the CDR3 reads TGTGCCAGCAGCTTCGAAATCACAGATACGCAGTATTTT.

Ten or more counts support this clonotype. CDR3 nucleotides: TGCAGCTTGCTGGAAGCCTACGAGCAGTACTTC. Encoded protein: CSLLEAYEQYF. This chain links TRBV20-1 with TRBJ2-7, with D hard to call. This CDR3 contains 11 residues. Germline loops: CDR1 DFQATT, CDR2 SNEGSKA (reference sequence).

This clonotype was counted ten times or more. The chain links TRBV20-1 to TRBJ2-7, with D perhaps TRBD1 or TRBD2 (6 bases each). The CDR3 extends over 12 amino acids. Germline-derived CDR1 and CDR2 are DFQATT and SNEGSKA (reference sequence). V shed 4 bases and J shed 3 bases, with 10 bases lying between them. This CDR3 reads CSAIEGGYEQYF. The CDR3 nucleotides are TGCAGTGCTATAGAGGGGGGCTACGAGCAGTACTTC.

This clonotype was detected a few times. The chain carries TRBV19 and TRBJ2-2; no reliable D call. Germline V gene sequence: CDR1 LNHDA, CDR2 SQIVND (reference sequence). The length of the CDR3 is 14 residues. The V end lost 1 base, the J end lost 4 bases, and 7 bases lay between the germline ends. The CDR3 DNA reads TGTGCCAGTAGTATAGTATCAAGCACCGGGGAGCTGTTTTTT. It specifies CASSIVSSTGELFF.

The V and J genes are TRBV27 and TRBJ2-1; D is unclear. The CDR3 is 13 amino acids. The V and J ends lost 0 bases and 9 bases respectively, with 9 bases between them. Germline V CDR1 and CDR2: MNHEY, SMNVEV (reference sequence). The CDR3 DNA reads as TGTGCCAGCAGTTTATCTGCGGTTCGTGAGCAGTTCTTC. This translates into CASSLSAVREQFF.

V is TRBV19 and J is TRBJ2-1, with 7 bases matching TRBD1. The ends lost 5 bases at V and 4 bases at J; junction bases unmatched: 5. Germline V gene data show CDR1 as LNHDA and CDR2 as SQIVND (reference sequence). The CDR3 consists of 14 residues. This CDR3 is CASSHQGDYNEQFF. The CDR3 nucleotides read TGTGCCAGTAGTCACCAGGGGGATTACAATGAGCAGTTCTTC.

This clonotype was seen ten or more times. The chain couples TRBV25-1 to TRBJ2-1; D remains ambiguous. This CDR3 has 14 amino acids. Germline CDR1 is MGHDK and CDR2 is SYGVNS. V shed 2 bases and J shed 4 bases, with 9 bases lying between them. The CDR3 reads CASSETGRYNEQFF. The CDR3 coding sequence is TGTGCCAGCAGTGAAACTGGGCGGTACAATGAGCAGTTCTTC.

There are many counts of this clonotype. The chain couples TRBV16 to TRBJ2-2; perhaps TRBD2 as D (6 bases). The CDR3 length is 13 residues. V was shortened by 2 bases and J by 5 bases, with 6 bases between the two germline ends. CDR1 is KGHSY and CDR2 is FQNENV in the germline V gene. The CDR3 DNA reads as TGTGCCAGCAGCCAAGGAGGGACCGGGGAGCTGTTTTTT. Amino acids: CASSQGGTGELFF.

CDR3: CRVGRQLSYEQYF. The CDR3 DNA is TGCCGCGTGGGACGGCAGCTTTCCTACGAGCAGTACTTC. The chain has TRBV20-1 and TRBJ2-7; the D gene could be TRBD1 or TRBD2 (5 bases each). The CDR3 spans 13 residues. Germline values: CDR1 DFQATT, CDR2 SNEGSKA (reference sequence).

This clonotype was recorded at least ten times. This chain links TRBV4-2 with TRBJ2-3; unclear D gene. V lost 0 bases, J lost 1 base, and 17 bases lay in between. CDR3 size: 18 residues. CDR1 and CDR2 from the germline V gene are LGHNA and YNFKEQ. The chain's CDR3 is CASSQDPNEIRGTDTQYF. The CDR3 DNA sequence: TGTGCCAGCAGCCAAGACCCCAATGAGATACGGGGCACAGATACGCAGTATTTT.

As regards this clonotype: A much larger clonotype is one base distant, so this may be a read error. This CDR3 reads CASMMAVNQPQHF. CDR3 nucleotide sequence: TGTGCCAGCATGATGGCAGTCAATCAGCCCCAGCATTTT. The chain employs TRBV2 and TRBJ1-5; D call uncertain. The germline V gene has CDR1 SNHLY and CDR2 FYNNEI. This CDR3 region has 13 residues. The germline V and J ends were trimmed by 7 bases and 3 bases, with 10 bases remaining between them.